This T cell receptor (beta chain) was profiled in a study of blood T cell repertoires in COVID-19. Whole-study context: Specimens from acute and convalescent COVID-19 originated in the United States, Italy and Spain. T cells, B-cell-depleted T cells, or PBMCs provided the cDNA or gDNA that served as material.

The CDR3 spans 16 residues. Germline CDR1 MNHEY, CDR2 SVGEGT. Unmatched junction bases numbered 13, after V lost 8 bases and J lost 5 bases. Patients of the Seattle cohort, enrolled during active infection, were followed longitudinally. In the original processing: Amplification of reference gene primers provided the estimated nucleated cell counts. Measured with immunoSEQ multiplex PCR; TCRdb has only the in-frame clones, and not every one. Clonal size and the V and J genes are those of that table, whereas D and trimming came from the DNA. The table shows 200,000 or so clones, with more than 70% occurring only once.

V gene TRBV6-2 or TRBV6-3 combines with J gene TRBJ2-7, with 12 bases lining up with TRBD2. The sequencing input was peripheral blood. The origin of this receptor is a man aged 50-60 years with COVID-19, enrolled during active disease. CDR3 sequence (DNA): TGTGCCAGCCGCCCGGGACTAGCGGGCCCCCTGGACGAGCAGTACTTC. This gives the protein CASRPGLAGPLDEQYF.